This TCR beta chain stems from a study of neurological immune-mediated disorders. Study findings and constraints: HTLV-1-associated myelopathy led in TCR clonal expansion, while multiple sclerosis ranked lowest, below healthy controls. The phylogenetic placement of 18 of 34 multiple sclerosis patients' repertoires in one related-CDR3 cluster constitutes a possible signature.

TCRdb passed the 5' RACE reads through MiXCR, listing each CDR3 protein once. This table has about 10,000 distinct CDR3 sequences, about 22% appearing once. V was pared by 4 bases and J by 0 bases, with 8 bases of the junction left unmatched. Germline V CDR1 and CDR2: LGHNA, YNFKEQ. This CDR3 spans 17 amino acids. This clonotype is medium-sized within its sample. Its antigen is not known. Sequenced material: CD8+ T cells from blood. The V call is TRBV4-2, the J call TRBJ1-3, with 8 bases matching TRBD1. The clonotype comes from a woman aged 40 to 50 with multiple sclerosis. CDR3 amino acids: CASSLGPRGLSGNTIYF. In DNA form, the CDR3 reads TGTGCCAGCAGCCTGGGGCCCAGGGGGCTCTCTGGAAACACCATATATTTT.